Included here is one T cell receptor (beta chain) sequence, with context. The sample comes from a study of blood T cell repertoires in COVID-19. The germline gives CDR1 MNHNY, CDR2 SVGAGI (reference sequence). V was pared by 2 bases and J by 4 bases, with 9 bases between. There are 15 residues in the CDR3. Here immunoSEQ multiplex PCR was the method, and the copy in TCRdb shows in-frame clones only, minus some. The data show about 180,000 clones, with roughly 88% seen just once and around 6.7% held by the top ten. V is TRBV6-6 and J is TRBJ2-6; D is unresolved. This sequence was found in a woman aged 40 to 50 with COVID-19, enrolled during active disease. Sequenced: peripheral blood. The CDR3 DNA reads TGTGCCAGCAGTTACGTGGCAACCGGGGCCAACGTCCTGACTTTC. This translates into CASSYVATGANVLTF.